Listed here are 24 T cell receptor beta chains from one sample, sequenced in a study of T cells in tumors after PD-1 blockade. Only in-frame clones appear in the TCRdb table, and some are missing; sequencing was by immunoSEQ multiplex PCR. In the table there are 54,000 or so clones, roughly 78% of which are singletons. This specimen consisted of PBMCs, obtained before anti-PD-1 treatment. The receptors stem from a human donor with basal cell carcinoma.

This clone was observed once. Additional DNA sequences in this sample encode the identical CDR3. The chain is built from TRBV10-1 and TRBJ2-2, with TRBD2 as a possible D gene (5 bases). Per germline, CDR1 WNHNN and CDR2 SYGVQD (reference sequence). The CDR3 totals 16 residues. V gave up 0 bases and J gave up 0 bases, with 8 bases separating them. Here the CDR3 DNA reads TGCGCCAGCAGTGAGTCGACCGGGGCGAACACCGGGGAGCTGTTTTTT. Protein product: CASSESTGANTGELFF.

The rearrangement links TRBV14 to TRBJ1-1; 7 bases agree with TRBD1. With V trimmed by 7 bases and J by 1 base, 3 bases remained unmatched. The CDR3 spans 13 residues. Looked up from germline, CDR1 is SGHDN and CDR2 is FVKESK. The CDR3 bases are TGTGCCAGCAACAGACAGGGGAACACTGAAGCTTTCTTT. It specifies CASNRQGNTEAFF.

Here the CDR3 DNA reads TGTGCCAGTAGAAAAGACACCCGAGGGACCTATGGCTACACCTTC. The encoded protein is CASRKDTRGTYGYTF. The rearrangement links TRBV19 to TRBJ1-2; TRBD1 might be the D (5 bases). Per germline, CDR1 LNHDA and CDR2 SQIVND (reference sequence). CDR3 size: 15 residues. V lost 6 bases to trimming and J lost 4 bases, with 18 bases between them.

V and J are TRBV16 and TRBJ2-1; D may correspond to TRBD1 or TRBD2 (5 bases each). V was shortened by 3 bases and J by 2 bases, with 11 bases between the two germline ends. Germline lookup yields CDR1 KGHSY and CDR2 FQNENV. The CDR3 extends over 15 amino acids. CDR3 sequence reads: CASSHRGSTYNEQFF. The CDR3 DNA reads TGTGCCAGCAGCCACCGGGGCTCAACCTACAATGAGCAGTTCTTC.

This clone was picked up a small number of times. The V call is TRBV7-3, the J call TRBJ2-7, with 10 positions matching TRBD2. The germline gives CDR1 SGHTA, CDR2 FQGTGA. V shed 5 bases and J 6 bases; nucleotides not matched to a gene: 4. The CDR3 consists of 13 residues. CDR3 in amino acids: CASSPGLASEQYF. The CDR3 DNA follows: TGTGCCAGCAGCCCGGGACTAGCGTCCGAGCAGTACTTC.

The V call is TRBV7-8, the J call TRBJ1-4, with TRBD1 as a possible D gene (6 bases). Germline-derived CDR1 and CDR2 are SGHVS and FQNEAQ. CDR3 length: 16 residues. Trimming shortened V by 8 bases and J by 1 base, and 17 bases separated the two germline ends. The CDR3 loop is CASHSQGMQTNEKLFF. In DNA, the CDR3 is TGTGCCAGCCACTCCCAGGGGATGCAAACTAATGAAAAACTGTTTTTT.

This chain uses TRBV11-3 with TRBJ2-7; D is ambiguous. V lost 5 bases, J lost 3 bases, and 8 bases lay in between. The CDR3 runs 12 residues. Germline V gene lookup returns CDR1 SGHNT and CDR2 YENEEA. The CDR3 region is CASSPASYEQYF. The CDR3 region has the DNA TGTGCCAGCAGCCCGGCCAGCTACGAGCAGTACTTC.

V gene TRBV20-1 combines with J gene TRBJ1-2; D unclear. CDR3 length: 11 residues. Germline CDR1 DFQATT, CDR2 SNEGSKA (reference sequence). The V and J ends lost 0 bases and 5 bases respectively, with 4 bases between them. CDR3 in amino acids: CSARDLYGYTF. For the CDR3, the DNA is TGCAGTGCTAGAGATCTTTATGGCTACACCTTC.

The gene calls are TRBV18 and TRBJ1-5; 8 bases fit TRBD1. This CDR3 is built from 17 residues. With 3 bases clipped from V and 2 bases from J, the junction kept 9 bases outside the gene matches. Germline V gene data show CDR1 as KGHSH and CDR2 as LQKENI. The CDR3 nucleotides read TGTGCCAGCTCACCCGTTGGGCCGGGACAGGGCAATCAGCCCCAGCATTTT. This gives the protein CASSPVGPGQGNQPQHF.

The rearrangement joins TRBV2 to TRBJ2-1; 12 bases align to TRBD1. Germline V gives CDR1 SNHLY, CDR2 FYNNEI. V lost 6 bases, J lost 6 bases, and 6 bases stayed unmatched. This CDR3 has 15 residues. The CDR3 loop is CASRGTGGAVNEQFF. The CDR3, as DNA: TGTGCCAGCAGGGGGACAGGGGGCGCGGTCAATGAGCAGTTCTTC.

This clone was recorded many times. DNA of the CDR3: TGTGCCAGCAGCCCCGACAGGGGAAATGAAAAACTGTTTTTT. Protein: CASSPDRGNEKLFF. This rearrangement joins TRBV4-2 to TRBJ1-4; 8 bases align to TRBD1. This CDR3 comprises 14 residues. J lost 5 bases, V lost 4 bases, and 3 bases had no gene match. Germline CDR1 and CDR2: LGHNA and YNFKEQ.

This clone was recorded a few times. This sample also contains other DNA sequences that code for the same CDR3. The CDR3 region is CASRNSNQPQHF. CDR3 nucleotide sequence: TGTGCCAGCAGGAACAGCAATCAGCCCCAGCATTTT. This chain links TRBV2 with TRBJ1-5; D unclear. CDR3 size: 12 residues. Germline CDR1 and CDR2: SNHLY and FYNNEI. V was clipped by 6 bases and J by 1 base, with 4 bases between them.

Written as DNA, the CDR3 is TGTGCCAGCAGTGACGGAACAGGGGGCCAAAATTCACCCCTCCACTTT. It translates to CASSDGTGGQNSPLHF. V gene TRBV2 combines with J gene TRBJ1-6; 9 bases are a match to TRBD1. V trimming: 3 bases; J trimming: 7 bases; junction bases outside the gene matches: 7. CDR1 and CDR2 from the germline V gene are SNHLY and FYNNEI. The CDR3 contains 16 residues.

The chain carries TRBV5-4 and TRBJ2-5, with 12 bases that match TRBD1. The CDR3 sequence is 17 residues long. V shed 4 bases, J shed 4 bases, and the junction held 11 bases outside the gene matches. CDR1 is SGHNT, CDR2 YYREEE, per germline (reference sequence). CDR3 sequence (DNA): TGTGCCAGCAGCCCCGGTATTTGGGACAGGGGGCGAGAGACCCAGTACTTC. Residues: CASSPGIWDRGRETQYF.

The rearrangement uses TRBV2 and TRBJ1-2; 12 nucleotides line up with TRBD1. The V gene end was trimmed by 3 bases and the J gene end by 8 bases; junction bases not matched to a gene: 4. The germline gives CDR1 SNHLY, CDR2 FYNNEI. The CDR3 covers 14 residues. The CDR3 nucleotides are TGTGCCAGCAGTGAGGGACAGGGGGCGCGGGGCTACACCTTC. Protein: CASSEGQGARGYTF. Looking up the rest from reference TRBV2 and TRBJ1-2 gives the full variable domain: EPEVTQTPSHQVTQMGQEVILRCVPISNHLYFYWYRQILGQKVEFLVSFYNNEISEKSEIFDDQFSVERPDGSNFTLKIRSTKLEDSAMYFCASSEGQGARGYTFGSGTRLTVV.

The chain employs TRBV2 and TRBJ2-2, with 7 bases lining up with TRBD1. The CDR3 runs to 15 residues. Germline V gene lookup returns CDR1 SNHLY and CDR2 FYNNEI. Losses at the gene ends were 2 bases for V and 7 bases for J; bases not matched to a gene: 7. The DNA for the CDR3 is TGTGCCAGCAGTGAAACTGACAGGGTGATCGGGGAGCTGTTTTTT. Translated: CASSETDRVIGELFF.

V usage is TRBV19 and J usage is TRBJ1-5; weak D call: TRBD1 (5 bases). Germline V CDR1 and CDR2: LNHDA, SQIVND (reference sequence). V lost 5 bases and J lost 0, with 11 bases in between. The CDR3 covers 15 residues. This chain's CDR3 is CASSSRQYSNQPQHF. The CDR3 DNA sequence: TGTGCCAGTAGTTCGCGACAGTATAGCAATCAGCCCCAGCATTTT. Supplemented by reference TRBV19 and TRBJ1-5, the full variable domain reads DGGITQSPKYLFRKEGQNVTLSCEQNLNHDAMYWYRQDPGQGLRLIYYSQIVNDFQKGDIAEGYSVSREKKESFPLTVTSAQKNPTAFYLCASSSRQYSNQPQHFGDGTRLSIL.

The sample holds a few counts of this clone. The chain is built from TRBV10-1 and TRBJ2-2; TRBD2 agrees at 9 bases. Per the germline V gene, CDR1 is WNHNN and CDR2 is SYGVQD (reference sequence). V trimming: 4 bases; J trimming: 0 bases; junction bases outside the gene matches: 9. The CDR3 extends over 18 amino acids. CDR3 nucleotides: TGCGCCAGCAGTGCCCATCGGGGACTAGCTGCGAACACCGGGGAGCTGTTTTTT. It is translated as CASSAHRGLAANTGELFF.

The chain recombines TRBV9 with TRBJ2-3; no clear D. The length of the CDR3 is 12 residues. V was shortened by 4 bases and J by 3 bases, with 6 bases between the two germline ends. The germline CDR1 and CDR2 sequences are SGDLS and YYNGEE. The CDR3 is CASSRWTDTQYF. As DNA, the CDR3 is TGTGCCAGCAGCCGCTGGACAGATACGCAGTATTTT.

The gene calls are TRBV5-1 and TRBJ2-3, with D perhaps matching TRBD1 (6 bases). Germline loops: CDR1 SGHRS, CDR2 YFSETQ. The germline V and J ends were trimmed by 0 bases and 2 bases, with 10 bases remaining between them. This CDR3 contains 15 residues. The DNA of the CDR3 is TGCGCCAGCAGCTTGGTTCCAGGGGTCACAGATACGCAGTATTTT. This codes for CASSLVPGVTDTQYF.

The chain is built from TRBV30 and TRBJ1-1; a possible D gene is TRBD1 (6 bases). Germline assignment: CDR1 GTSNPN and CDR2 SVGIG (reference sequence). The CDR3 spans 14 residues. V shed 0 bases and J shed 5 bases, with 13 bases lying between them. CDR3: CAWSVSRGRTEAFF. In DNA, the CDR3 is TGTGCCTGGAGTGTCAGCAGGGGCCGGACTGAAGCTTTCTTT.

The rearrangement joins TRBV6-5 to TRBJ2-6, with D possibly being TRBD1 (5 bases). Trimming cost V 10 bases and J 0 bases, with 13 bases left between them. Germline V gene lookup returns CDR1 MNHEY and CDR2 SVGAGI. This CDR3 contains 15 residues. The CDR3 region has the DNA TGTGCCACTTATCTTGGGGCCTCTGGGGCCAACGTCCTGACTTTC. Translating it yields CATYLGASGANVLTF.

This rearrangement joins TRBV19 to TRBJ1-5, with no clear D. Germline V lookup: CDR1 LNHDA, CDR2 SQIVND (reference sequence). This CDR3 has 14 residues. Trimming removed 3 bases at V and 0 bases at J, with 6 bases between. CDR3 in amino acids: CASSIQISNQPQHF. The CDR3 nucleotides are TGTGCCAGTAGTATTCAGATTAGCAATCAGCCCCAGCATTTT.

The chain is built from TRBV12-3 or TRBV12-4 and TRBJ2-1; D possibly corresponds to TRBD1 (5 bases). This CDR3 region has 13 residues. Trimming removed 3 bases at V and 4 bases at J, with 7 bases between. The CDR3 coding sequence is TGTGCCAGCAGTTTTGACAGATACAATGAGCAGTTCTTC. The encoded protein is CASSFDRYNEQFF.